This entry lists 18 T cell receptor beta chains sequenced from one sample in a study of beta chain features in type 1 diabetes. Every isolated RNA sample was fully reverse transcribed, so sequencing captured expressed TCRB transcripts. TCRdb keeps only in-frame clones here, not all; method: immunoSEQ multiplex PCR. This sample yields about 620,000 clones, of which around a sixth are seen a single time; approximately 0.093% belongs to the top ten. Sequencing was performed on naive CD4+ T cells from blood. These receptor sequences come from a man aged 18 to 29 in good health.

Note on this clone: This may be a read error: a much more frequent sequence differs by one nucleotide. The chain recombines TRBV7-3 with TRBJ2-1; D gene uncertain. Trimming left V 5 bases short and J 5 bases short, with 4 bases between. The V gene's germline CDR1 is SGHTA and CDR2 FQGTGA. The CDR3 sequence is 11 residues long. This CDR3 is CASSPHNEQFF. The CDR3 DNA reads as TGTGCCAGCAGCCCACACAATGAGCAGTTCTTC.

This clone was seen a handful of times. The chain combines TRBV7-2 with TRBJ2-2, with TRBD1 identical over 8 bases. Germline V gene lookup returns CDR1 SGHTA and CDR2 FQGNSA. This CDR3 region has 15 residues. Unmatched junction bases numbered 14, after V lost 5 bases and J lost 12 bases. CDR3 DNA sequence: TGTGCCAGCAGCACCTTGACAGGGGCCCCCACCAAGCTGTTTTTT. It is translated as CASSTLTGAPTKLFF.

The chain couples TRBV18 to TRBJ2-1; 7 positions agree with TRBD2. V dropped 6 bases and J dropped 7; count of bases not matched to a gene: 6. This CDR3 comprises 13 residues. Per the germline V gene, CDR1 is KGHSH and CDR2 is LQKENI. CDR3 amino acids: CASSLAAVNEQFF. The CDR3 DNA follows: TGTGCCAGCTCCCTAGCGGCAGTAAATGAGCAGTTCTTC.

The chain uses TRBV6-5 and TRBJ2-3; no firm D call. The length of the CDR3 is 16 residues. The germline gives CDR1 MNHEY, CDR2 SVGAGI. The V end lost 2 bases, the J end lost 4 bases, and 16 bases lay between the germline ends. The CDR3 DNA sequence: TGTGCCAGCAGTTACCTGAATCCAAAAAACGCAGATACGCAGTATTTT. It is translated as CASSYLNPKNADTQYF.

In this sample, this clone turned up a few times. CDR3 sequence: CASSSMRGAGRLFF. The CDR3 coding sequence is TGTGCCAGCAGTTCTATGAGGGGGGCAGGGCGGTTGTTTTTT. V gene TRBV6-6 combines with J gene TRBJ1-4, with D maybe TRBD1 (6 bases). Germline CDR1 reads MNHNY; CDR2 reads SVGAGI (reference sequence). CDR3 length: 14 residues. V was shortened by 4 bases and J by 15 bases, with 21 bases between the two germline ends.

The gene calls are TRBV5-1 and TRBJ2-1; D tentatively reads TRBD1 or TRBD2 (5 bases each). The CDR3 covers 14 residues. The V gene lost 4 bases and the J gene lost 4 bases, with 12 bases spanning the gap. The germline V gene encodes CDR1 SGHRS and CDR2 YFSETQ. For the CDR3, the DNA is TGCGCCAGCAGCCCCGGGACCATATACAATGAGCAGTTCTTC. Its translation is CASSPGTIYNEQFF.

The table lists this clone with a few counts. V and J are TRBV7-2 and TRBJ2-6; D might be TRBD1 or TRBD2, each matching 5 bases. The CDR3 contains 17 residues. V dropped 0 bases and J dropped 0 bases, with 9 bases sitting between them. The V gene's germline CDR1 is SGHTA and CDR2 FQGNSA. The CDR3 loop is CASSLARGTSGANVLTF. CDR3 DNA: TGTGCCAGCAGCTTAGCCCGGGGCACCTCTGGGGCCAACGTCCTGACTTTC.

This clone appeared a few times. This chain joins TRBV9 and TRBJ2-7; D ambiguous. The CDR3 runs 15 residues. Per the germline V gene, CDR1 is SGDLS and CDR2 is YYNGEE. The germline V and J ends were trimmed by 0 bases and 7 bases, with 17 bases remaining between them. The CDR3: CASSVDGPGPWEQYF. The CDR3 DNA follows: TGTGCCAGCAGCGTAGATGGCCCAGGCCCATGGGAGCAGTACTTC.

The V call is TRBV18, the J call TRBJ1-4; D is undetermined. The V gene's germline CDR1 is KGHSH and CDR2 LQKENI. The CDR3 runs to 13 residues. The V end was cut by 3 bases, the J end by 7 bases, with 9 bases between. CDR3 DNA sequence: TGTGCCAGCTCACCGGGCCAGGCTGAAAAACTGTTTTTT. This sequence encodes CASSPGQAEKLFF. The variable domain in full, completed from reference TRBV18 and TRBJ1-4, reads NAGVMQNPRHLVRRRGQEARLRCSPMKGHSHVYWYRQLPEEGLKFMVYLQKENIIDESGMPKERFSAEFPKEGPSILRIQQVVRGDSAAYFCASSPGQAEKLFFGSGTQLSVL.

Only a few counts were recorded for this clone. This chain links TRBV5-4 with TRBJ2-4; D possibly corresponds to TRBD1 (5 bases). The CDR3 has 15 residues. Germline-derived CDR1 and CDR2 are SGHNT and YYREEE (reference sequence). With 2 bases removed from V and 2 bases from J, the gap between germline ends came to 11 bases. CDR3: CASSFPGLTKNIQYF. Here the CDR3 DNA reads TGTGCCAGCAGCTTTCCAGGGCTCACCAAAAACATTCAGTACTTC.

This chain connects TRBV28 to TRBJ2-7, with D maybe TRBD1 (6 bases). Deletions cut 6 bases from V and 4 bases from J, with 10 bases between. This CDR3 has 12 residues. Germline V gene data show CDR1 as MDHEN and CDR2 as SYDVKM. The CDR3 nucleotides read TGTGCCAGCAGGTCGGGGACATACGAGCAGTACTTC. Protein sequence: CASRSGTYEQYF.

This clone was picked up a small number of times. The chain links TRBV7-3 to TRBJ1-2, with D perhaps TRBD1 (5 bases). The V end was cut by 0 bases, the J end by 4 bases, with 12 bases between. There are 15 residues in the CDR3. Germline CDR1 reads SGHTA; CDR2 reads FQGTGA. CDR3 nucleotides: TGTGCCAGCAGCTTAACGCAGGACATATCCTATGGCTACACCTTC. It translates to CASSLTQDISYGYTF.

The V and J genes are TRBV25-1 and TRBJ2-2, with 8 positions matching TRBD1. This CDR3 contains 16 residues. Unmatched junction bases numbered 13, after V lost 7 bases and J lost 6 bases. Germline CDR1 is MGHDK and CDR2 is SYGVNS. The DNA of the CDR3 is TGTGCCAGCAAATCGACAGGTCCGACAGGGGCCGGGGAGCTGTTTTTT. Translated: CASKSTGPTGAGELFF.

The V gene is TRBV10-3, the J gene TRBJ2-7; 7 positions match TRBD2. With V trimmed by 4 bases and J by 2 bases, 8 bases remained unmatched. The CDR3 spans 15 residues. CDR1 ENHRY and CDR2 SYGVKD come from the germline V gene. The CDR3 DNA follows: TGTGCCATCAGTGGATCGCGGGGGAGGGCCTACGAGCAGTACTTC. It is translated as CAISGSRGRAYEQYF.

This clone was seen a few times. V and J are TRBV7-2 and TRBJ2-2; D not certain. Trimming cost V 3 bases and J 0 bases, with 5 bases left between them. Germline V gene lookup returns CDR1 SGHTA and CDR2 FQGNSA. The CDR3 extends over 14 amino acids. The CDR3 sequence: CASSFYANTGELFF. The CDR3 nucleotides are TGTGCCAGCAGCTTCTACGCGAACACCGGGGAGCTGTTTTTT.

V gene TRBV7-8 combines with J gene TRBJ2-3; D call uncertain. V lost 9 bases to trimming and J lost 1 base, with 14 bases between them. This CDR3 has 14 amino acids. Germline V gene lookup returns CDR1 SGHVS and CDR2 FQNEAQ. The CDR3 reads CASSSPRGTDTQYF. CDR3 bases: TGTGCCAGTAGCAGCCCGAGAGGCACAGATACGCAGTATTTT.

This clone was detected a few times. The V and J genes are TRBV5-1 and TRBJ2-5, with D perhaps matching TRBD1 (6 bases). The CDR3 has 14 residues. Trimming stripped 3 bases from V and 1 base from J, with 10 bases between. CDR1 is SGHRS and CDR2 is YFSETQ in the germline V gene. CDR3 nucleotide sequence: TGCGCCAGCAGCTCCGGACAGACCCAAGAGACCCAGTACTTC. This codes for CASSSGQTQETQYF.

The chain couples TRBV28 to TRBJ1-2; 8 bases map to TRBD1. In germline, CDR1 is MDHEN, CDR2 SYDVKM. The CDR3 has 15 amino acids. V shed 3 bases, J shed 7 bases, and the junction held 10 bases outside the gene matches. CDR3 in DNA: TGTGCCAGCAGTTTGGTACGTGGACAGGGCTCTGGCTACACCTTC. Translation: CASSLVRGQGSGYTF.